The 23 T cell receptor beta chains listed next were all sequenced from one sample in a study of CD8 T cells in Susac syndrome. Random hexamers served to reverse transcribe roughly 0.5 to 1 ug RNA. TCRdb reprocessed the immunoSEQ multiplex PCR reads via MiXCR and lists one record per CDR3 protein. The sample lists around 69,000 distinct CDR3 sequences; roughly 92% were seen once. Specimen: CD8+ T cells from PBMCs. All receptors come from a human donor with Susac syndrome.

This chain connects TRBV7-9 to TRBJ1-5; maybe TRBD1 (5 bases). Germline V gene data show CDR1 as SEHNR and CDR2 as FQNEAQ (reference sequence). This CDR3 region has 15 residues. Between the trimmed V and J ends, which lost 3 bases and 1 base, there was a span of 10 bases. The CDR3 DNA sequence: TGTGCCAGCAGCTTTACAGGAGGCAGCAATCAGCCCCAGCATTTT. Its protein is CASSFTGGSNQPQHF.

V gene TRBV12-3 or TRBV12-4 combines with J gene TRBJ1-1; 8 bases agree with TRBD1. Losses at the gene ends were 5 bases for V and 1 base for J; bases not matched to a gene: 6. The CDR3 consists of 15 residues. The CDR3 DNA reads TGTGCCAGCAGTCCTGGGACAGGAACGAACACTGAAGCTTTCTTT. It encodes CASSPGTGTNTEAFF.

This chain links TRBV10-3 with TRBJ2-5; D is uncertain. This CDR3 comprises 16 residues. The V gene lost 3 bases and the J gene lost 2 bases, with 16 bases spanning the gap. Germline assignment: CDR1 ENHRY and CDR2 SYGVKD. The CDR3, as DNA: TGTGCCATCAGTGACCTCCGGGCCGTTGGGCAAGAGACCCAGTACTTC. Translation: CAISDLRAVGQETQYF.

The rearrangement uses TRBV6-1 and TRBJ2-3; D remains unclear. CDR3 size: 15 residues. Germline V gene data show CDR1 as MNHNS and CDR2 as SASEGT. Trimming took 8 bases from V and 4 from J, leaving 19 bases between them. The CDR3 DNA is TGTGCCAGCCGCGAACCGATTGGCCCCGCAGATACGCAGTATTTT. This gives the protein CASREPIGPADTQYF.

The chain combines TRBV7-9 with TRBJ2-7, with D perhaps being TRBD1 or TRBD2 (5 bases each). Trimming cost V 1 base and J 0 bases, with 7 bases left between them. CDR1 is SEHNR and CDR2 is FQNEAQ in the germline V gene (reference sequence). The CDR3 has 14 amino acids. The DNA for the CDR3 is TGTGCCAGCAGCTTAGTTGGGGGCTCCTACGAGCAGTACTTC. Translation: CASSLVGGSYEQYF.

The chain's CDR3 is CASSKRIQFHVLTF. CDR3 in DNA: TGTGCCAGTAGTAAAAGGATACAATTTCACGTCCTGACTTTC. The rearrangement uses TRBV19 and TRBJ2-6; D is uncertain. Germline assignment: CDR1 LNHDA and CDR2 SQIVND (reference sequence). The ends were cut back, 4 bases at V and 11 bases at J, with 15 bases in the middle. This CDR3 region has 14 residues. Full variable domain (rest looked up from reference TRBV19 and TRBJ2-6): DGGITQSPKYLFRKEGQNVTLSCEQNLNHDAMYWYRQDPGQGLRLIYYSQIVNDFQKGDIAEGYSVSREKKESFPLTVTSAQKNPTAFYLCASSKRIQFHVLTFGAGSRLTVL.

The V and J genes are TRBV27 and TRBJ1-5, with no clear D. The germline V gene has CDR1 MNHEY and CDR2 SMNVEV (reference sequence). The CDR3 covers 15 residues. Trimming took 5 bases from V and 2 from J, leaving 13 bases between them. In DNA form, the CDR3 reads TGTGCCAGCAGTCTGACCCTAGACGGCAATCAGCCCCAGCATTTT. Translation gives CASSLTLDGNQPQHF.

The chain couples TRBV5-1 to TRBJ1-5; no clear D gene. The germline V gene encodes CDR1 SGHRS and CDR2 YFSETQ. Between the trimmed V and J ends, which lost 0 bases and 7 bases, there was a span of 8 bases. The CDR3 has 13 amino acids. DNA for the CDR3: TGCGCCAGCAGCTTGGGTGCCGGACAGCCCCAGCATTTT. Amino acid sequence: CASSLGAGQPQHF.

V gene TRBV7-2 combines with J gene TRBJ2-3, with 8 nucleotides matching TRBD2. Germline loops: CDR1 SGHTA, CDR2 FQGNSA. Trimming took 1 base from V and 2 from J; bases not matched to a gene: 8. The CDR3 extends over 17 amino acids. CDR3 nucleotide sequence: TGTGCCAGCAGCTTAGGGATATTAGCGGGAATCACAGATACGCAGTATTTT. It codes for CASSLGILAGITDTQYF.

The chain is built from TRBV28 and TRBJ1-1; tentative D call: TRBD1 (5 bases). The ends were cut back, 6 bases at V and 11 bases at J, with 19 bases in the middle. The CDR3 runs 13 residues. The germline V gene encodes CDR1 MDHEN and CDR2 SYDVKM. The CDR3 DNA reads as TGTGCCAGCAGCTCCCGGGACCCCTCTGGCGCTTTCTTT. The encoded protein is CASSSRDPSGAFF.

This CDR3 reads CASSMGHRGYTF. For the CDR3, the DNA is TGTGCCAGTAGTATGGGACATCGTGGCTACACCTTC. This chain joins TRBV19 and TRBJ1-2, with D maybe TRBD1 (6 bases). Germline V gene lookup returns CDR1 LNHDA and CDR2 SQIVND (reference sequence). With 3 bases removed from V and 7 bases from J, the gap between germline ends came to 9 bases. The CDR3 has 12 amino acids. The variable domain in full, with the rest retrieved from reference TRBV19 and TRBJ1-2, is DGGITQSPKYLFRKEGQNVTLSCEQNLNHDAMYWYRQDPGQGLRLIYYSQIVNDFQKGDIAEGYSVSREKKESFPLTVTSAQKNPTAFYLCASSMGHRGYTFGSGTRLTVV.

This chain uses TRBV10-3 with TRBJ1-2, with 8 positions matching TRBD1. The CDR3 runs 16 residues. The germline gives CDR1 ENHRY, CDR2 SYGVKD. J lost 1 base, V lost 7 bases, and 11 bases had no gene match. CDR3 nucleotides: TGTGCCATCACCCCGCAACCGACAGGGGATAACTATGGCTACACCTTC. Protein product: CAITPQPTGDNYGYTF.

The chain joins TRBV24-1 to TRBJ2-5, with 12 bases identical to TRBD2. V was pared by 2 bases and J by 3 bases, with 0 bases of the junction left unmatched. This CDR3 is 15 amino acids long. Germline lookup yields CDR1 KGHDR and CDR2 SFDVKD. For the CDR3, the DNA is TGTGCCACCAGTGATTGGACTAGCGGGAAAGAGACCCAGTACTTC. Its protein is CATSDWTSGKETQYF.

This chain connects TRBV18 to TRBJ2-1, with TRBD1 matching over 7 bases. Germline values: CDR1 KGHSH, CDR2 LQKENI. The CDR3 is made up of 14 amino acids. Losses at the gene ends were 3 bases for V and 5 bases for J; bases not matched to a gene: 4. CDR3 amino acids: CASSPETGNNEQFF. DNA of the CDR3: TGTGCCAGCTCACCGGAGACAGGGAACAATGAGCAGTTCTTC.

J is TRBJ2-2 and V is TRBV4-2; D perhaps matches TRBD2 (6 bases). The CDR3 contains 18 residues. V was trimmed by 2 bases and J by 2 bases, leaving 18 bases between them. The germline CDR1 and CDR2 sequences are LGHNA and YNFKEQ. CDR3 sequence reads: CASSQYRAEGQNTGELFF. The DNA of the CDR3 is TGTGCCAGCAGCCAATATCGGGCGGAGGGCCAAAACACCGGGGAGCTGTTTTTT.

The chain employs TRBV2 and TRBJ2-1, with 11 bases fitting TRBD2. The CDR3 totals 16 residues. Looked up from germline, CDR1 is SNHLY and CDR2 is FYNNEI. The J segment lost 4 bases and the V segment lost 4 bases, leaving 6 bases of the junction unmatched. CDR3 sequence (DNA): TGTGCCAGCAGTGGACAGACTAGCGGGGCTTACAATGAGCAGTTCTTC. Its translation: CASSGQTSGAYNEQFF.

V and J are TRBV9 and TRBJ2-3, with 8 bases lining up with TRBD2. Germline V gene data show CDR1 as SGDLS and CDR2 as YYNGEE. There are 17 residues in the CDR3. Trimming removed 1 base from V and 2 bases from J; junction bases left unmatched: 9. The CDR3 region has the DNA TGTGCCAGCAGCGTACTCGGCGGGGGGCTTATCACAGATACGCAGTATTTT. It yields the protein CASSVLGGGLITDTQYF.

This rearrangement joins TRBV6-2 or TRBV6-3 to TRBJ2-7; TRBD1 or TRBD2 may be the D gene (5 bases each). From germline, CDR1 is MNHEY and CDR2 SVGEGT. This CDR3 region has 14 residues. V gave up 4 bases and J gave up 2 bases, with 12 bases separating them. The CDR3 is CASSSLGAAYEQYF. CDR3 in DNA: TGTGCCAGCAGTTCACTAGGGGCGGCCTACGAGCAGTACTTC.

The chain couples TRBV6-2 or TRBV6-3 to TRBJ2-1; a possible D gene is TRBD2 (8 bases). The CDR3 loop spans 20 amino acids. The V and J ends lost 5 bases and 8 bases respectively, with 34 bases between them. Germline V gene lookup returns CDR1 MNHEY and CDR2 SVGEGT. The CDR3 here is CASSPARDRLAGRPVYEQFF. CDR3 bases: TGTGCCAGCAGTCCAGCCCGGGACAGATTAGCGGGGAGGCCTGTGTATGAGCAGTTCTTC.

J is TRBJ1-3 and V is TRBV18, with no clear D. The ends were cut back, 0 bases at V and 0 bases at J, with 12 bases in the middle. Germline assignment: CDR1 KGHSH and CDR2 LQKENI. The CDR3 is made up of 17 amino acids. CDR3 sequence: CASSPPGGQYSGNTIYF. The CDR3 DNA reads TGTGCCAGCTCACCACCGGGCGGGCAGTACTCTGGAAACACCATATATTTT.

The V and J genes are TRBV4-3 and TRBJ2-2; TRBD1 aligns across 10 bases. Germline lookup yields CDR1 LGHNA and CDR2 YSLEER. This CDR3 spans 19 amino acids. The V segment lost 0 bases and the J segment 4 bases; nucleotides outside the gene matches: 11. CDR3 loop: CASSQDWGRDRGVTGELFF. The CDR3 nucleotides are TGCGCCAGCAGCCAAGATTGGGGCCGGGACAGGGGTGTCACCGGGGAGCTGTTTTTT.

This clonotype appeared a single time. The chain couples TRBV19 to TRBJ1-1; D might be TRBD1 (5 bases). This CDR3 comprises 11 residues. Germline V gene lookup returns CDR1 LNHDA and CDR2 SQIVND (reference sequence). Trimming left V 7 bases short and J 5 bases short, with 8 bases between. The CDR3 DNA sequence: TGTGCCAGTATCGGGGGAACTGAAGCTTTCTTT. Amino acids: CASIGGTEAFF.

This clonotype was seen only once. This sequence joins TRBV3-1 and TRBJ2-1, with D uncertain. CDR1 and CDR2 from the germline V gene are LGHDT and YNNKEL (reference sequence). The CDR3 has 15 amino acids. V gave up 1 base and J gave up 0 bases, with 7 bases separating them. The CDR3 DNA reads TGTGCCAGCAGCCAAGGATCGAGCTCCTACAATGAGCAGTTCTTC. This gives the protein CASSQGSSSYNEQFF.